This T cell receptor beta chain was recovered during a study of T-cell memory formation after mild COVID-19. Across the study: Among the donors, TCR clusters were largely specific to each donor. Whole-study results and caveats: Contracting CD8+ clones were enriched in EMRA, CD4+ mainly in CM and EM. The study found balanced CD4/CD8 in clones contracting day 15 to 85 and a CD4+ lean in later expanders.

TCRdb re-derived calls from the 5' RACE reads in MiXCR, one entry per CDR3 protein. The sample consists of around 250,000 distinct CDR3 sequences, 9.4% of them appearing once. This clonotype showed up just a few times. Its antigen is as yet unknown. J lost 2 bases, V lost 3 bases, and 6 bases had no gene match. The germline V gene has CDR1 MGHDK and CDR2 SYGVNS. The CDR3 runs to 15 residues. Sequenced material: PBMCs or a T cell subset sorted from them (not recorded which). The TCR was taken from a young man who had mild COVID-19 (a few samples of this study predate the infection). Cell type and time point are not known. This sequence joins TRBV25-1 and TRBJ2-5, with 7 bases aligning to TRBD2. The CDR3 region is CASSDSREGQETQYF. CDR3 bases: TGTGCCAGCAGTGATTCCAGGGAGGGTCAAGAGACCCAGTACTTC.